One sample yielded the 19 T cell receptor beta chains listed below, sequenced in a study of blood T cell repertoires in COVID-19. TCRdb's copy holds only in-frame clones and misses some; the assay was immunoSEQ multiplex PCR. This sample carries about 330,000 clones, around 90% of them seen once, and the ten largest clones take approximately 18%. Sample: PBMCs or T cells enriched from blood (not recorded which). These receptors originate from a woman in her twenties or thirties who had recovered from COVID-19.

The chain carries TRBV7-9 and TRBJ1-1, with 7 bases that match TRBD1. The CDR3 sequence is 15 residues long. V trimming: 4 bases; J trimming: 0 bases; junction bases outside the gene matches: 5. Germline CDR1 reads SEHNR; CDR2 reads FQNEAQ (reference sequence). DNA for the CDR3: TGTGCCAGCAGCTCCTGGACAGGCATGAACACTGAAGCTTTCTTT. Translating it yields CASSSWTGMNTEAFF.

J is TRBJ2-7 and V is TRBV5-5; D is perhaps TRBD1 (6 bases). The CDR3 consists of 13 residues. Germline V gene data show CDR1 as SGHKS and CDR2 as YYEKEE (reference sequence). Trimming left V 9 bases short and J 1 base short, with 14 bases between. Here the CDR3 DNA reads TGTGCCACTCATGACGGGACATCCTACGAGCAGTACTTC. Translating it yields CATHDGTSYEQYF.

The gene calls are TRBV15 and TRBJ2-3, with TRBD1 as a possible D gene (5 bases). Looked up from germline, CDR1 is LNHNV and CDR2 is YYDKDF (reference sequence). Trimming stripped 0 bases from V and 6 bases from J, with 13 bases between. The CDR3 extends over 15 amino acids. This CDR3 reads CATSRDGQGWDTQYF. The CDR3 region has the DNA TGTGCCACCAGCAGAGATGGGCAGGGATGGGATACGCAGTATTTT.

The rearrangement joins TRBV7-9 to TRBJ2-2; tentative D call: TRBD2 (6 bases). The CDR3 is 14 residues long. V was shortened by 1 base and J by 6 bases, with 9 bases between the two germline ends. Germline V lookup: CDR1 SEHNR, CDR2 FQNEAQ (reference sequence). CDR3: CASSLVWGAGELFF. The CDR3 nucleotides are TGTGCCAGCAGCTTAGTCTGGGGGGCCGGGGAGCTGTTTTTT.

This clone occurred once. The chain employs TRBV6-1 and TRBJ2-2; D gene uncertain. This CDR3 has 15 residues. With 2 bases removed from V and 3 bases from J, the gap between germline ends came to 10 bases. Looked up from germline, CDR1 is MNHNS and CDR2 is SASEGT. CDR3 sequence reads: CASSEQVRHTGELFF. CDR3 sequence (DNA): TGTGCCAGCAGTGAACAGGTCCGTCACACCGGGGAGCTGTTTTTT.

This clone was counted between two and nine times. The CDR3: CASSPDGGEQFF. CDR3 in DNA: TGCGCCAGCAGCCCTGACGGGGGTGAGCAGTTCTTC. This chain uses TRBV4-3 with TRBJ2-1, with D perhaps TRBD2 (6 bases). The CDR3 totals 12 residues. The germline V gene encodes CDR1 LGHNA and CDR2 YSLEER. Trimming removed 4 bases from V and 9 bases from J, with 10 bases in between.

V gene TRBV18 combines with J gene TRBJ2-7; the match to TRBD1 covers 9 bases. The CDR3 runs 15 residues. The V gene end was trimmed by 3 bases and the J gene end by 3 bases; junction bases not matched to a gene: 6. The germline V gene encodes CDR1 KGHSH and CDR2 LQKENI. DNA for the CDR3: TGTGCCAGCTCACCTCCCGGGACAGGGTTCTACGAGCAGTACTTC. This codes for CASSPPGTGFYEQYF.

The chain couples TRBV19 to TRBJ1-2; 9 bases fit TRBD1. Germline assignment: CDR1 LNHDA and CDR2 SQIVND (reference sequence). With 5 bases clipped from V and 8 bases from J, the junction kept 9 bases outside the gene matches. The length of the CDR3 is 14 residues. The CDR3 DNA is TGTGCCAGTAGTCCCTCGGAGGACAGGGGAGGCTACACCTTC. As protein: CASSPSEDRGGYTF.

V and J are TRBV6-5 and TRBJ1-1, with D maybe TRBD1 (5 bases). Trimming removed 0 bases from V and 7 bases from J, with 15 bases in between. The CDR3 runs 15 residues. Germline V gene lookup returns CDR1 MNHEY and CDR2 SVGAGI. CDR3 region: CASSYSVGGGFEAFF. The CDR3 DNA reads TGTGCCAGCAGTTACTCGGTGGGGGGGGGATTTGAAGCTTTCTTT.

In this sample, this clone turned up a few times. The rearrangement uses TRBV25-1 and TRBJ1-6; 10 nucleotides line up with TRBD1. The CDR3 is 15 residues long. V lost 3 bases, J lost 9 bases, and 5 bases stayed unmatched. From germline, CDR1 is MGHDK and CDR2 SYGVNS. The CDR3 protein is CASSESGTGVSPLHF. CDR3 bases: TGTGCCAGCAGTGAGAGCGGGACAGGGGTTTCACCCCTCCACTTT.

The CDR3 sequence: CSVGGPQNTEAFF. CDR3 DNA sequence: TGCAGCGTGGGGGGACCCCAGAACACTGAAGCTTTCTTT. This sequence joins TRBV29-1 and TRBJ1-1; maybe TRBD1 (5 bases). The germline CDR1 and CDR2 sequences are SQVTM and ANQGSEA. This CDR3 has 13 residues. V lost 6 bases and J 1 base, leaving 12 bases between the germline ends.

The CDR3 sequence: CASSPDGSKNTEAFF. The CDR3 DNA reads as TGTGCCAGCAGCCCCGACGGGTCCAAGAACACTGAAGCTTTCTTT. J is TRBJ1-1 and V is TRBV7-9; no clear D. CDR1 and CDR2 from the germline V gene are SEHNR and FQNEAQ (reference sequence). The V end was cut by 5 bases, the J end by 1 base, with 14 bases between. The CDR3 runs to 15 residues.

The V call is TRBV29-1, the J call TRBJ2-7; TRBD2 matches 12 bases. The germline V gene encodes CDR1 SQVTM and CDR2 ANQGSEA. Trimming cost V 3 bases and J 7 bases; bases outside gene matches: 16. The CDR3 is 17 amino acids. CDR3 protein: CSVDPTSGSIFAGEQYF. The CDR3 bases are TGCAGCGTTGACCCGACTAGCGGGAGTATTTTCGCGGGGGAGCAGTACTTC.

This chain connects TRBV9 to TRBJ2-3; D perhaps matches TRBD1 (5 bases). Trimming left V 3 bases short and J 2 bases short, with 10 bases between. Per the germline V gene, CDR1 is SGDLS and CDR2 is YYNGEE. This CDR3 has 14 amino acids. The DNA for the CDR3 is TGTGCCAGCAGCGGGGTACAGGCCACAGATACGCAGTATTTT. Encoded protein: CASSGVQATDTQYF.

V is TRBV7-3 and J is TRBJ2-3; TRBD2 agrees at 9 bases. This CDR3 region has 16 residues. J gave up 4 bases and V 0 bases, and 5 bases lay outside the gene matches. The germline V gene has CDR1 SGHTA and CDR2 FQGTGA. The CDR3, as DNA: TGTGCCAGCAGCTTAACTGGTAGCGGGAGTGCAGATACGCAGTATTTT. As protein: CASSLTGSGSADTQYF.

The V and J genes are TRBV15 and TRBJ1-6; a weak D match, TRBD1 (5 bases). Germline V lookup: CDR1 LNHNV, CDR2 YYDKDF (reference sequence). The germline V and J ends were trimmed by 6 bases and 7 bases, with 13 bases remaining between them. The CDR3 is made up of 14 amino acids. The CDR3: CATRPGSENSPLHF. The CDR3 bases are TGTGCCACCAGACCAGGGTCGGAAAATTCACCCCTCCACTTT.

Details on this clone: An end of the junction differs from the germline gene, which may be a read error. This chain uses TRBV4-2 with TRBJ1-1, with D uncertain. CDR1 and CDR2 (germline): LGHNA, YNFKEQ. The CDR3 totals 10 residues. The CDR3 coding sequence is TGTGCCAGCAGCCAAGAGACTACGCGGTTT. Residues: CASSQETTRF.

The chain carries TRBV7-3 and TRBJ2-5, with D unclear. The V end was cut by 1 base, the J end by 5 bases, with 8 bases between. This CDR3 has 13 residues. The germline gives CDR1 SGHTA, CDR2 FQGTGA. The CDR3 nucleotides read TGTGCCAGCAGCTTAAGTAGCCGCGAGACCCAGTACTTC. It specifies CASSLSSRETQYF.

V gene TRBV6-5 combines with J gene TRBJ2-7; possibly TRBD1 for D (6 bases). The CDR3 covers 16 residues. V was clipped by 1 base and J by 0 bases, with 13 bases between them. CDR1 MNHEY and CDR2 SVGAGI come from the germline V gene. CDR3 protein: CASSYYGGPGSYEQYF. The CDR3 DNA reads TGTGCCAGCAGTTACTATGGGGGCCCGGGCTCCTACGAGCAGTACTTC.